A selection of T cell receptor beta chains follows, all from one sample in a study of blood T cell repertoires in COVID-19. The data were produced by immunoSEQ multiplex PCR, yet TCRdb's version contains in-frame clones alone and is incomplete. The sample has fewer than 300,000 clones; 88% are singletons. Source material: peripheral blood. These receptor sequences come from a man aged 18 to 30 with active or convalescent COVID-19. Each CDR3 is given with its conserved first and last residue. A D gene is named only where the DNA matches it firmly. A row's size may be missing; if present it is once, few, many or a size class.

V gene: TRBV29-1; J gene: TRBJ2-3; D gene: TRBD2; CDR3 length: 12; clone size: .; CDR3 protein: CSGGLAGDTQYF; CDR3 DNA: TGCAGCGGTGGACTAGCTGGTGATACGCAGTATTTT
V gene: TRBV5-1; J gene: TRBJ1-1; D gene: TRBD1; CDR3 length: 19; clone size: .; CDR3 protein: CASSSQPPRTGIVNTEAFF; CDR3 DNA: TGCGCCAGCAGCTCCCAACCTCCTCGGACAGGCATTGTGAACACTGAAGCTTTCTTT
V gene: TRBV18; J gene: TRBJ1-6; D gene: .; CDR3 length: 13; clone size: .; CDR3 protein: CASSPSRNSPLHF; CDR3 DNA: TGTGCCAGCTCACCATCCAGGAATTCACCCCTCCACTTT
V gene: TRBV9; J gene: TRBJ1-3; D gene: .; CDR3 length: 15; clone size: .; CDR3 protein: CASSVGNRDRNTIYF; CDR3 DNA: TGTGCCAGCAGCGTAGGGAACAGGGACCGAAACACCATATATTTT
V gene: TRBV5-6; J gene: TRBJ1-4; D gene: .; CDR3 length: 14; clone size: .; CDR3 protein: CASSLGLEPGRLFF; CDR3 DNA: TGTGCCAGCAGCTTGGGCCTCGAACCGGGAAGACTGTTTTTT
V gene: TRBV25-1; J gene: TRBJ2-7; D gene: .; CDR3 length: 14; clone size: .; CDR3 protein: CASSEYNHYYEQYF; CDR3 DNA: TGTGCCAGCAGTGAATATAACCACTATTACGAGCAGTACTTC
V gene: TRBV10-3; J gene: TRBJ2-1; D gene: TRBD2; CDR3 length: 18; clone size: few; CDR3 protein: CAISESSTSGGQNNEQFF; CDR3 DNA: TGTGCCATCAGTGAGTCGTCGACTAGCGGGGGACAAAACAATGAGCAGTTCTTC
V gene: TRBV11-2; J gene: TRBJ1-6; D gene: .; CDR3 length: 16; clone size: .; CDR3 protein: CASSPFSQGYNSPLHF; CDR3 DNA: TGTGCCAGCAGCCCCTTTTCGCAGGGGTATAATTCACCCCTCCACTTT
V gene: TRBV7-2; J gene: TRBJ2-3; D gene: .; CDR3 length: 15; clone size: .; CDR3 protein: CASSLTRGSTDTQYF; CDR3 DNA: TGTGCCAGCAGCTTAACTAGAGGTAGCACAGATACGCAGTATTTT
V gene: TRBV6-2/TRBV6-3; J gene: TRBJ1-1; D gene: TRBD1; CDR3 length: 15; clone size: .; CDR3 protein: CASSLGQGMNTEAFF; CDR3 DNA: TGTGCCAGCAGTTTGGGACAGGGAATGAACACTGAAGCTTTCTTT
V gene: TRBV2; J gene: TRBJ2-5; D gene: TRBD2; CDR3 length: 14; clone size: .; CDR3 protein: CASRLRGGLETQYF; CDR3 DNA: TGTGCCAGCAGGCTTCGGGGGGGCCTCGAGACCCAGTACTTC
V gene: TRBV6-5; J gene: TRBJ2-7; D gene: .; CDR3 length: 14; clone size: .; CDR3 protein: CASSEGGVAYEQYF; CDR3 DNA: TGTGCCAGCAGCGAGGGCGGAGTTGCCTACGAGCAGTACTTC
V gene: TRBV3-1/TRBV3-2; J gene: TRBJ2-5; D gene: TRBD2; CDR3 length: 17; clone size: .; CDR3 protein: CASSQKFSSGGGETQYF; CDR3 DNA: TGTGCCAGCAGCCAAAAGTTTAGTAGCGGGGGCGGGGAGACCCAGTACTTC
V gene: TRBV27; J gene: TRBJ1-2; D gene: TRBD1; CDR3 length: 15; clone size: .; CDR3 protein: CASSLAGQGYYGYTF; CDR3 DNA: TGTGCCAGCAGTTTGGCGGGACAGGGGTACTATGGCTACACCTTC
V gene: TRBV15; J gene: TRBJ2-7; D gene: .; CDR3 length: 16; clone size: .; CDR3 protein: CATSRAPARGSSEQYF; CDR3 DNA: TGTGCCACCAGCAGGGCCCCAGCCAGAGGAAGCTCCGAGCAGTACTTC
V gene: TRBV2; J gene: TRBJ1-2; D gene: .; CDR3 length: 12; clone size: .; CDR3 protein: CASIRGNYGYTF; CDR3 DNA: TGTGCCAGCATCCGGGGAAACTATGGCTACACCTTC
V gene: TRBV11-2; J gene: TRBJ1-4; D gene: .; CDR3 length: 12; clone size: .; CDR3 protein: CASSLPHEKLFF; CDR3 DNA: TGTGCCAGCAGCCTCCCTCATGAAAAACTGTTTTTT
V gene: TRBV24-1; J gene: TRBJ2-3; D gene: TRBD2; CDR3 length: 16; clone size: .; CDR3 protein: CATSDPSGGRTDTQYF; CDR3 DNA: TGTGCCACCAGTGACCCTAGCGGGGGGAGAACAGATACGCAGTATTTT
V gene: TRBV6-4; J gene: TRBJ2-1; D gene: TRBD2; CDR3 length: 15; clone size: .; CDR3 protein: CASSETIAGRGEQFF; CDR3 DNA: TGTGCCAGCAGTGAGACAATAGCGGGAAGGGGTGAGCAGTTCTTC
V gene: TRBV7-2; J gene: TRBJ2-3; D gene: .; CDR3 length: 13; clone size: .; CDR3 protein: CASSTERSDTQYF; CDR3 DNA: TGTGCCAGCAGCACGGAGCGGTCAGATACGCAGTATTTT
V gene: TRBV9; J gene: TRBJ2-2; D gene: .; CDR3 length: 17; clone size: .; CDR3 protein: CASSVDREKGNTGELFF; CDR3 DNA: TGTGCCAGCAGCGTAGACCGGGAAAAAGGGAACACCGGGGAGCTGTTTTTT
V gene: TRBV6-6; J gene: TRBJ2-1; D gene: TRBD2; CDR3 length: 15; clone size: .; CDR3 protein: CASSSMAGGPNEQFF; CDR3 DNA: TGTGCCAGCAGTTCAATGGCGGGGGGGCCCAATGAGCAGTTCTTC
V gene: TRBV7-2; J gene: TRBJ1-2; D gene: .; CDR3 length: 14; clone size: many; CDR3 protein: CASSPPGRVGGYTF; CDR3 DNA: TGTGCCAGCAGCCCTCCGGGCAGGGTTGGCGGCTACACCTTC
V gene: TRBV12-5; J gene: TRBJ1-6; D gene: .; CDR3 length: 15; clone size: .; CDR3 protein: CASGLVGPQESPLHF; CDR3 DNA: TGTGCTAGTGGTTTGGTCGGCCCCCAGGAATCACCCCTCCACTTT
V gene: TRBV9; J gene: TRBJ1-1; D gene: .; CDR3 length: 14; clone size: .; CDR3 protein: CASSVDAGNPEAFF; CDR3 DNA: TGTGCCAGCAGCGTAGACGCAGGGAACCCTGAAGCTTTCTTT
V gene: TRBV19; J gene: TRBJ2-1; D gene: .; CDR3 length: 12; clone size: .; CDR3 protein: CASSIGRNEQFF; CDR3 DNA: TGTGCCAGTAGTATAGGTAGAAATGAGCAGTTCTTC
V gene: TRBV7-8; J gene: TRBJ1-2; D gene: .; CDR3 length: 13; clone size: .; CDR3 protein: CASSLGTTTGYTF; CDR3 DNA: TGTGCCAGCAGCTTAGGGACAACCACGGGCTACACCTTC